This T cell receptor (beta chain) is from a study of post-analysis software for immune sequencing data. Regarding the study as a whole: About 5 TRBV segments (TRBV5-6, TRBV5-1 and TRBV20-1 among them) occurred more frequently in patients than in controls. F measure clustering grouped samples strongly by preparation batch. Versus controls, multiple sclerosis patients showed significantly lower diversity (normalized Chao1).

TCR beta cDNA libraries included unique molecular identifiers. cDNA molecules numbering about half a million came from around 0.96 to 9.9 million T cells. TCRdb fed the PCR reads into MiXCR, producing one record per CDR3 protein. The data contain about 200,000 distinct CDR3 sequences, 29% of them singletons. This clonotype has ten or more counts. Its antigen is undetermined. The CDR3 is 15 amino acids. Per the germline V gene, CDR1 is SGHRS and CDR2 is YFSETQ. V gave up 3 bases and J gave up 3 bases; unmatched junction bases: 4. This TCR derives from a girl younger than 18 with multiple sclerosis. The sample comprised blood. J is TRBJ2-1 and V is TRBV5-1; TRBD2 agrees at 9 bases. CDR3 residues: CASSYETSGYNEQFF. As DNA, the CDR3 is TGCGCCAGCAGCTACGAGACTAGCGGCTACAATGAGCAGTTCTTC.